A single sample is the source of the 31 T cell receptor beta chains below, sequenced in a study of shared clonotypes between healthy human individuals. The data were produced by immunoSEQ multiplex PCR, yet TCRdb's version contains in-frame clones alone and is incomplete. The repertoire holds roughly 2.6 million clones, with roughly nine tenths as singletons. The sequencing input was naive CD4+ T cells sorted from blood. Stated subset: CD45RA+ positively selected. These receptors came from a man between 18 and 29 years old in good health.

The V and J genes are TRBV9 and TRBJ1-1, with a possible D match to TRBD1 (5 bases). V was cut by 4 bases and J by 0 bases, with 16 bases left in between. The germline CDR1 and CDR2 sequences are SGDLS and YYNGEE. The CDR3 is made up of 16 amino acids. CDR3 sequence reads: CASSQGFRTMNTEAFF. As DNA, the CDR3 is TGTGCCAGCAGCCAGGGTTTTCGGACAATGAACACTGAAGCTTTCTTT.

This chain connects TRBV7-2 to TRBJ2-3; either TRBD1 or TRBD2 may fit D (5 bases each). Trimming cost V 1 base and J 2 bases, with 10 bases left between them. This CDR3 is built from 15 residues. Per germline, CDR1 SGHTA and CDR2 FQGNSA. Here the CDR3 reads CASSLGGTYTDTQYF. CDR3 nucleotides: TGTGCCAGCAGCTTAGGAGGGACGTACACAGATACGCAGTATTTT.

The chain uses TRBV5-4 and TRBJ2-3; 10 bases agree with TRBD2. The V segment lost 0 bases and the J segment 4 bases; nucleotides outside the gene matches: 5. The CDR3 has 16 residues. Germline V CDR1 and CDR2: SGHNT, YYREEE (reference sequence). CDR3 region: CASSLASGGAPDTQYF. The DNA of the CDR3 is TGTGCCAGCAGCTTGGCCAGCGGGGGGGCCCCAGATACGCAGTATTTT. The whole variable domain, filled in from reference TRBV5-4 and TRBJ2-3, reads ETGVTQSPTHLIKTRGQQVTLRCSSQSGHNTVSWYQQALGQGPQFIFQYYREEENGRGNFPPRFSGLQFPNYSSELNVNALELDDSALYLCASSLASGGAPDTQYFGPGTRLTVL.

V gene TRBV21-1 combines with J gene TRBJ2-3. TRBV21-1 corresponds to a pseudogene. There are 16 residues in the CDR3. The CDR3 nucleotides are TGTGCCAGCACCCCCGGGGCTTGGGCTAGCACAGATACGCAGTATTTT. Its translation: CASTPGAWASTDTQYF.

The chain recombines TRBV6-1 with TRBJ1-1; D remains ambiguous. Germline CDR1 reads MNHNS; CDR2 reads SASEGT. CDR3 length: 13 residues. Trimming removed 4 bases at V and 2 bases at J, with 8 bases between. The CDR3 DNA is TGTGCCAGCAGTGTAGTGGGAAACACTGAAGCTTTCTTT. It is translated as CASSVVGNTEAFF.

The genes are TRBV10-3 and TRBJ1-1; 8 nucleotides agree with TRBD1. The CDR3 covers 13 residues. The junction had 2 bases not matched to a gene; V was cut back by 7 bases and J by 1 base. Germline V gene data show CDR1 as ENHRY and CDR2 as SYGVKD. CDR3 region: CAIKTGENTEAFF. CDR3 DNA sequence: TGTGCCATCAAGACAGGGGAGAACACTGAAGCTTTCTTT.

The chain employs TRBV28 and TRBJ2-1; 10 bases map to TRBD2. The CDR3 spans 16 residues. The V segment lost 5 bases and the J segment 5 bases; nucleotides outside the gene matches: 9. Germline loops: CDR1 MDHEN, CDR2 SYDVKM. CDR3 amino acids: CASSMASGGAHNEQFF. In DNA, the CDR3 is TGTGCCAGCAGTATGGCAAGCGGGGGGGCCCACAATGAGCAGTTCTTC. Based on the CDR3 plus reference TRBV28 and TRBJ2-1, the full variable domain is DVKVTQSSRYLVKRTGEKVFLECVQDMDHENMFWYRQDPGLGLRLIYFSYDVKMKEKGDIPEGYSVSREKKERFSLILESASTNQTSMYLCASSMASGGAHNEQFFGPGTRLTVL.

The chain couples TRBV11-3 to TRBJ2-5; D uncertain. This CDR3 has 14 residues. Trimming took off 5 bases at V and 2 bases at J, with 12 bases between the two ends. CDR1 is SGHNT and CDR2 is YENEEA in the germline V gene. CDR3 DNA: TGTGCCAGCAGCCAGCAAGAAACTCAAGAGACCCAGTACTTC. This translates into CASSQQETQETQYF.

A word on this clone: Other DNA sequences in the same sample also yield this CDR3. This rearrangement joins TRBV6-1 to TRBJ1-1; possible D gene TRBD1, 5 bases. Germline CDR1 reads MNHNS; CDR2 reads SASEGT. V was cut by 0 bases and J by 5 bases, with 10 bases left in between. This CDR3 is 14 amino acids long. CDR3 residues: CASSEAPGGTEAFF. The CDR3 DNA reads TGTGCCAGCAGTGAAGCGCCGGGGGGGACTGAAGCTTTCTTT.

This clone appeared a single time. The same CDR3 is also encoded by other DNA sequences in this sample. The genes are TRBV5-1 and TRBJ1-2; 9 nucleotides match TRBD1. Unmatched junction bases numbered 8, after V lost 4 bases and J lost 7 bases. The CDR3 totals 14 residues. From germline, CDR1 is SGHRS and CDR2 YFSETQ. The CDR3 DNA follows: TGCGCCAGCAGCCTCCGGACAGGGGAGGGTGGCTACACCTTC. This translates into CASSLRTGEGGYTF.

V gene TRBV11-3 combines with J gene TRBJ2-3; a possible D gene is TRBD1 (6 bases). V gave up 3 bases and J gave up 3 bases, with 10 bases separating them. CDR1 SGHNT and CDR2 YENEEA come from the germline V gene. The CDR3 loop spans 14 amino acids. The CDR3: CASSFRGGTDTQYF. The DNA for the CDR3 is TGTGCCAGCAGCTTCAGGGGTGGGACAGATACGCAGTATTTT.

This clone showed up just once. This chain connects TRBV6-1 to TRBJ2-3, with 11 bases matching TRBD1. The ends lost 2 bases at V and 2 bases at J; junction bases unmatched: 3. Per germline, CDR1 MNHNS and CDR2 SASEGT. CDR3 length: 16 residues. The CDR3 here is CASSERDRGVTDTQYF. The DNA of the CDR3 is TGTGCCAGCAGTGAACGGGACAGGGGGGTCACAGATACGCAGTATTTT.

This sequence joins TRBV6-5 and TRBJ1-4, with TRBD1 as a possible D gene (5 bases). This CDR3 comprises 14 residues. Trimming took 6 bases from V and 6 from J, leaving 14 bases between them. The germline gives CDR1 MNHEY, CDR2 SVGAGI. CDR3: CASRRGEGHEKLFF. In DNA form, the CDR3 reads TGTGCCAGCAGGCGAGGGGAGGGACATGAAAAACTGTTTTTT.

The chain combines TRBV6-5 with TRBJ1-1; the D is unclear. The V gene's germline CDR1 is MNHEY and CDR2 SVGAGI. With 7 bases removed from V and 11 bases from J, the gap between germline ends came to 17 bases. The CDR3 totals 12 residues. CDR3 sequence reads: CASTQKGGEAFF. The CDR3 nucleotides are TGTGCCAGCACCCAAAAGGGTGGGGAGGCTTTCTTT.

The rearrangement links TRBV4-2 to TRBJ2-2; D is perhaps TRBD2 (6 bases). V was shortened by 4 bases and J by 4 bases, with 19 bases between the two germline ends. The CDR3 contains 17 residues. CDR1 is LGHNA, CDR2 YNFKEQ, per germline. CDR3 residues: CASSLPLGGIGTGELFF. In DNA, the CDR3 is TGTGCCAGCAGCCTACCACTTGGCGGGATAGGCACCGGGGAGCTGTTTTTT.

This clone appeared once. CDR3 residues: CASSYAGTGDPDTQYF. CDR3 nucleotides: TGTGCCAGCAGCTATGCCGGGACAGGGGACCCAGATACGCAGTATTTT. V and J are TRBV7-2 and TRBJ2-3; 10 bases are a match to TRBD1. The CDR3 extends over 16 amino acids. The germline gives CDR1 SGHTA, CDR2 FQGNSA. V shed 4 bases and J 4 bases; nucleotides not matched to a gene: 8.

The CDR3 region is CASSTGGTGYEQYF. The CDR3 DNA reads TGTGCCAGCAGTACTGGGGGCACAGGCTACGAGCAGTACTTC. The J gene is TRBJ2-7, the V gene TRBV28, with D possibly being TRBD1 (6 bases). The V end was cut by 5 bases, the J end by 3 bases, with 14 bases between. Germline CDR1 reads MDHEN; CDR2 reads SYDVKM. This CDR3 has 14 residues.

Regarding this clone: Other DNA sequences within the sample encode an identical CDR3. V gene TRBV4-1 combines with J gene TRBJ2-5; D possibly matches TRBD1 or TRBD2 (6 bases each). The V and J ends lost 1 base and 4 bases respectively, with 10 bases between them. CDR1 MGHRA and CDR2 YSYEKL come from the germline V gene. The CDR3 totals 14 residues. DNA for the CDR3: TGCGCCAGCAGCCAAGGCAAGGGGGGAGAGACCCAGTACTTC. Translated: CASSQGKGGETQYF.

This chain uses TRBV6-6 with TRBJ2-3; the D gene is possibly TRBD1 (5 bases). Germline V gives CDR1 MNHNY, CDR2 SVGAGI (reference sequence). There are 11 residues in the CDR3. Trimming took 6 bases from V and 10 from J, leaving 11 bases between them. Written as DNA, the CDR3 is TGTGCCAGCAGCTGGGGCGTCGCGCAGTATTTT. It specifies CASSWGVAQYF.

The CDR3, as DNA: TGCGCCAGCAGCTCTAGCGGGGGGCCGGGGGAGACCCAGTACTTC. Translated, it gives CASSSSGGPGETQYF. This chain joins TRBV5-1 and TRBJ2-5; 11 bases line up with TRBD2. CDR1 is SGHRS, CDR2 YFSETQ, per germline. This CDR3 has 15 amino acids. The J segment lost 5 bases and the V segment lost 3 bases, leaving 6 bases of the junction unmatched.

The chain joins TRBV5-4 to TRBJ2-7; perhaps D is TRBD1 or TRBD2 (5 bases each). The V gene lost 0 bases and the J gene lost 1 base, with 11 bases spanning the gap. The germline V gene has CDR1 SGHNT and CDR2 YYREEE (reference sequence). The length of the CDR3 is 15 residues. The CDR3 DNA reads TGTGCCAGCAGCTTGGCGGGGCCCGGGTCCTACGAGCAGTACTTC. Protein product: CASSLAGPGSYEQYF.

CDR3 DNA sequence: TGCGCCAGCAGCTTGCCCCGTGGTGAGCAGTTCTTC. It is translated as CASSLPRGEQFF. The genes are TRBV5-1 and TRBJ2-1, with D unresolved. CDR1 is SGHRS and CDR2 is YFSETQ in the germline V gene. The CDR3 length is 12 residues. V was trimmed by 1 base and J by 9 bases, leaving 8 bases between them.

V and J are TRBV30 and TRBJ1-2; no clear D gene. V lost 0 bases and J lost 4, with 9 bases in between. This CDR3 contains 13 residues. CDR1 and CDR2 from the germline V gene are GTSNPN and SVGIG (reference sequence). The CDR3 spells CAWSVRPVYGYTF. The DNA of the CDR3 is TGTGCCTGGAGTGTACGGCCAGTCTATGGCTACACCTTC.

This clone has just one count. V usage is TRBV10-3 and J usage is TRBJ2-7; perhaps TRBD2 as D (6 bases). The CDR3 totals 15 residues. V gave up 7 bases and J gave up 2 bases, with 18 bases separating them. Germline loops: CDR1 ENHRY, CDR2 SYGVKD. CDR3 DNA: TGTGCCATCACCCCCGGGGCTAGCGAGACCTACGAGCAGTACTTC. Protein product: CAITPGASETYEQYF.

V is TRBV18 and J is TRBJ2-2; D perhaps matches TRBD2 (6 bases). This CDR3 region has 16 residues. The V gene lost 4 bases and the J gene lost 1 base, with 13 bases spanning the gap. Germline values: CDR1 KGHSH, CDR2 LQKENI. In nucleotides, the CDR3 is TGTGCCAGCTCACTAAGGACTACTTTGAACACCGGGGAGCTGTTTTTT. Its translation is CASSLRTTLNTGELFF. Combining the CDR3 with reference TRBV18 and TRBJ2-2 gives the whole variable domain NAGVMQNPRHLVRRRGQEARLRCSPMKGHSHVYWYRQLPEEGLKFMVYLQKENIIDESGMPKERFSAEFPKEGPSILRIQQVVRGDSAAYFCASSLRTTLNTGELFFGEGSRLTVL.

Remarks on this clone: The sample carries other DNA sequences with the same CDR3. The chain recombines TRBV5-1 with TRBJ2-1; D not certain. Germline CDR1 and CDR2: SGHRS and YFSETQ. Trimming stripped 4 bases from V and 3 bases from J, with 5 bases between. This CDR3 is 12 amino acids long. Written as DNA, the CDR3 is TGCGCCAGCAGCCTCAACTACAATGAGCAGTTCTTC. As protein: CASSLNYNEQFF.

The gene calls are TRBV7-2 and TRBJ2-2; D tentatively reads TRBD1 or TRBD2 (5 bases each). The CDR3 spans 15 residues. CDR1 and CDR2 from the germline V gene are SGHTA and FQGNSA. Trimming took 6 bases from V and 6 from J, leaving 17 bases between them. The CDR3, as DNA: TGTGCCAGCAGTCTAACCGGGACCGAGGCCGGGGAGCTGTTTTTT. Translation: CASSLTGTEAGELFF. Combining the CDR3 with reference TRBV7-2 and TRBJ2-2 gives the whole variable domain GAGVSQSPSNKVTEKGKDVELRCDPISGHTALYWYRQSLGQGLEFLIYFQGNSAPDKSGLPSDRFSAERTGGSVSTLTIQRTQQEDSAVYLCASSLTGTEAGELFFGEGSRLTVL.

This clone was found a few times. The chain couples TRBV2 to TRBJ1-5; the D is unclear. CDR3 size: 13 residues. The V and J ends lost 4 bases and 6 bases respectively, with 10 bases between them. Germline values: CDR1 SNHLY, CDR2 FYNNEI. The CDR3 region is CASSVQTFQPQHF. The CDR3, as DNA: TGTGCCAGCAGTGTACAAACATTTCAGCCCCAGCATTTT.

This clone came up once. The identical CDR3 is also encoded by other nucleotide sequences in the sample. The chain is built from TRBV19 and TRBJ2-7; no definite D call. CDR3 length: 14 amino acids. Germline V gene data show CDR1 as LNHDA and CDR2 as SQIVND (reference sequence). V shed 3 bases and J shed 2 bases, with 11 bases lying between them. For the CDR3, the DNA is TGTGCCAGTAGTATTGGGCAGGCTCCCTACGAGCAGTACTTC. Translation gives CASSIGQAPYEQYF. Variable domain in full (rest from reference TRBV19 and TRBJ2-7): DGGITQSPKYLFRKEGQNVTLSCEQNLNHDAMYWYRQDPGQGLRLIYYSQIVNDFQKGDIAEGYSVSREKKESFPLTVTSAQKNPTAFYLCASSIGQAPYEQYFGPGTRLTVT.

The DNA of the CDR3 is TGCGCCAGCAGCAACAGACTAGCGGGGGTAGAGACCCAGTACTTC. Translating gives CASSNRLAGVETQYF. This rearrangement joins TRBV5-1 to TRBJ2-5, with 12 nucleotides matching TRBD2. The CDR3 spans 15 residues. Germline V gene sequence: CDR1 SGHRS, CDR2 YFSETQ. Unmatched junction bases numbered 5, after V lost 4 bases and J lost 4 bases.

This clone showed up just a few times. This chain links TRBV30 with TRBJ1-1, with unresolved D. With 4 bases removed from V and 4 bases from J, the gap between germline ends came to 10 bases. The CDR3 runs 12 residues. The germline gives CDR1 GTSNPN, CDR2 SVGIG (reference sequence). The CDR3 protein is CAWKRGTTEAFF. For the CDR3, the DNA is TGTGCCTGGAAACGGGGTACCACTGAAGCTTTCTTT.